What follows are 8 T cell receptor beta chains derived from one specimen sequenced in a study of OX40 agonist ivuxolimab in advanced cancers. Method: immunoSEQ multiplex PCR; TCRdb's copy keeps in-frame clones and lacks some. The sample consists of about 73,000 clones, approximately 92% of them appearing once. The input for sequencing was CD4+ or CD8+ T cells sorted from blood, taken in a trial of the OX40 agonist ivuxolimab. These receptor sequences come from an adult with an advanced solid tumor such as melanoma, head and neck, liver or kidney cancer.

V usage is TRBV6-6 and J usage is TRBJ1-1; 12 bases align to TRBD1. V lost 6 bases, J lost 1 base, and 6 bases stayed unmatched. Germline V gene sequence: CDR1 MNHNY, CDR2 SVGAGI (reference sequence). The CDR3 has 16 amino acids. CDR3: CASSPPGQGANTEAFF. As DNA, the CDR3 is TGTGCCAGCAGCCCACCGGGACAGGGGGCGAACACTGAAGCTTTCTTT.

This chain connects TRBV28 to TRBJ1-5; D possibly corresponds to TRBD1 (5 bases). This CDR3 spans 15 amino acids. V was shortened by 4 bases and J by 7 bases, with 17 bases between the two germline ends. Germline V lookup: CDR1 MDHEN, CDR2 SYDVKM. CDR3 nucleotides: TGTGCCAGCAGTTCACTGCAGGGTGAGGAACAGCCCCAGCATTTT. It translates to CASSSLQGEEQPQHF.

The V call is TRBV10-1, the J call TRBJ2-1, with 8 bases lining up with TRBD2. J was trimmed by 8 bases and V by 7 bases; bases with no gene match: 10. This CDR3 is 14 amino acids long. Germline V CDR1 and CDR2: WNHNN, SYGVQD (reference sequence). CDR3 sequence reads: CASIKRERVHEQFF. The CDR3 nucleotides read TGCGCCAGCATTAAGCGGGAGAGGGTTCATGAGCAGTTCTTC.

The CDR3 coding sequence is TGTGCCAGCAGCTTGGGGTTTAGGGTTGTTACCGGGGAGCTGTTTTTT. Translation: CASSLGFRVVTGELFF. This chain links TRBV7-9 with TRBJ2-2; D not resolved. From germline, CDR1 is SEHNR and CDR2 FQNEAQ (reference sequence). V was clipped by 3 bases and J by 5 bases, with 16 bases between them. The CDR3 is 16 amino acids.

The CDR3 sequence is CASSLATGVGTYEQYF. The CDR3 bases are TGCGCCAGCAGCTTGGCAACAGGGGTTGGGACCTACGAGCAGTACTTC. This chain uses TRBV5-1 with TRBJ2-7; TRBD1 matches at 7 bases. The CDR3 extends over 16 amino acids. Germline V gene lookup returns CDR1 SGHRS and CDR2 YFSETQ. V was pared by 0 bases and J by 2 bases, with 8 bases of the junction left unmatched. Combining the CDR3 with reference TRBV5-1 and TRBJ2-7 gives the whole variable domain KAGVTQTPRYLIKTRGQQVTLSCSPISGHRSVSWYQQTPGQGLQFLFEYFSETQRNKGNFPGRFSGRQFSNSRSEMNVSTLELGDSALYLCASSLATGVGTYEQYFGPGTRLTVT.

In its sample, this clone was seen once. CDR3 nucleotide sequence: TGTGCCAGCAGCTTAGGGCGGTCTACGCAGTATTTT. Protein: CASSLGRSTQYF. The chain employs TRBV7-2 and TRBJ2-3; D ambiguous. V lost 1 base and J lost 8, with 7 bases in between. The germline V gene encodes CDR1 SGHTA and CDR2 FQGNSA. The CDR3 contains 12 residues.

The rearrangement uses TRBV11-3 and TRBJ2-3; tentatively, D is TRBD1 (7 bases). V dropped 4 bases and J dropped 2 bases, with 13 bases sitting between them. Germline V gene data show CDR1 as SGHNT and CDR2 as YENEEA. This CDR3 has 15 amino acids. CDR3: CASSSSGGFTDTQYF. In DNA form, the CDR3 reads TGTGCCAGCAGCTCGTCAGGGGGGTTCACAGATACGCAGTATTTT. Complete variable domain (other parts from reference TRBV11-3 and TRBJ2-3): EAGVVQSPRYKIIEKKQPVAFWCNPISGHNTLYWYLQNLGQGPELLIRYENEEAVDDSQLPKDRFSAERLKGVDSTLKIQPAELGDSAVYLCASSSSGGFTDTQYFGPGTRLTVL.

The chain couples TRBV6-1 to TRBJ1-5, with D hard to call. Germline CDR1 reads MNHNS; CDR2 reads SASEGT. V dropped 11 bases and J dropped 2 bases, with 19 bases sitting between them. The length of the CDR3 is 15 residues. CDR3 DNA sequence: TGTGCCTCAGCCGAGGCGAAAACGGGCAATCAGCCCCAGCATTTT. It encodes CASAEAKTGNQPQHF.